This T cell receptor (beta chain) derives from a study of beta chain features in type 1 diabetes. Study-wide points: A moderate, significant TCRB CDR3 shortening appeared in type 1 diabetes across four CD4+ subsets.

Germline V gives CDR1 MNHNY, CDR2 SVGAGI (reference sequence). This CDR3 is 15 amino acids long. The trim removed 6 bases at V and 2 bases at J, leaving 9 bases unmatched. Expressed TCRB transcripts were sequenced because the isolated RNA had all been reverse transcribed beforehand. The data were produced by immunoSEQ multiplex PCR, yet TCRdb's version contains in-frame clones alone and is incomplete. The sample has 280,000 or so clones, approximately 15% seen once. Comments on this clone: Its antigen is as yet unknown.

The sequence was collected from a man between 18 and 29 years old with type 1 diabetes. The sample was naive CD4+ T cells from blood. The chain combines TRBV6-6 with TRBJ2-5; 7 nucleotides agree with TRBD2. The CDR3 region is CASSHGGSKQETQYF. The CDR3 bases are TGTGCCAGCAGCCACGGGGGGTCGAAACAAGAGACCCAGTACTTC.